These 20 T cell receptor beta chains originate from one sample sequenced in a study of shared clonotypes between healthy human individuals. TCRdb's copy holds only in-frame clones and misses some; the assay was immunoSEQ multiplex PCR. The data show about 300,000 clones, with approximately 79% seen just once and 10% held by the top ten. Sequencing used memory CD4+ T cells sorted from blood. Subset of the sample: CD45RA-negative fraction. These receptors originate from a man aged 30-40 years in good health.

This clone occurred a few times. V gene TRBV6-6 combines with J gene TRBJ2-5, with TRBD2 as a possible D gene (6 bases). The CDR3 has 15 amino acids. Germline V gene sequence: CDR1 MNHNY, CDR2 SVGAGI (reference sequence). V lost 7 bases and J lost 4, with 19 bases in between. CDR3 coding DNA: TGTGCCAGCAACCCTACGCACGGGAGCAGAGAGACCCAGTACTTC. Its protein product is CASNPTHGSRETQYF.

Notes on this clone: A read error may produce the germline difference seen at one junction end. For the CDR3, the DNA is TGTGCCAGCAGCCCAACTCTAGCGGCAAACACCGGGGAGCTGCTTTTT. Its translation is CASSPTLAANTGELLF. The rearrangement uses TRBV7-2 and TRBJ2-2, with 7 bases aligning to TRBD2. CDR3 length equals 16 residues. Germline V lookup: CDR1 SGHTA, CDR2 FQGNSA.

This chain uses TRBV28 with TRBJ2-7, with 10 bases that match TRBD2. Germline V gene data show CDR1 as MDHEN and CDR2 as SYDVKM. After removal of 7 bases from V and 4 bases from J, the junction contained 19 bases not matched to a gene. This CDR3 contains 18 residues. CDR3 bases: TGTGCCAGCACCCTAGGGGCGGGGCTAGCGGGAGACGGGTACGAGCAGTACTTC. Amino acids: CASTLGAGLAGDGYEQYF. Filled out from reference TRBV28 and TRBJ2-7, the complete variable domain reads DVKVTQSSRYLVKRTGEKVFLECVQDMDHENMFWYRQDPGLGLRLIYFSYDVKMKEKGDIPEGYSVSREKKERFSLILESASTNQTSMYLCASTLGAGLAGDGYEQYFGPGTRLTVT.

This clone occurred once. This sequence joins TRBV7-6 and TRBJ2-3; D not certain. The germline V and J ends were trimmed by 5 bases and 5 bases, with 11 bases remaining between them. Germline CDR1 is SGHVS and CDR2 is FNYEAQ. The CDR3 sequence is 13 residues long. The chain's CDR3 is CASSRNPGDTQYF. CDR3 sequence (DNA): TGTGCCAGCAGCCGAAACCCGGGAGATACGCAGTATTTT.

The chain recombines TRBV11-2 with TRBJ1-1; 9 bases agree with TRBD1. Germline trimming cut 3 bases from V and 7 bases from J; bases unmatched to any gene: 3. CDR3 size: 13 residues. Germline V lookup: CDR1 SGHAT, CDR2 FQNNGV. CDR3 sequence reads: CASSLGTGFEAFF. CDR3 in DNA: TGTGCCAGCAGCTTGGGGACAGGGTTTGAAGCTTTCTTT.

The gene calls are TRBV7-9 and TRBJ2-7; TRBD2 aligns across 7 bases. Germline CDR1 is SEHNR and CDR2 is FQNEAQ (reference sequence). The CDR3 is 15 residues long. V lost 1 base and J lost 4; bases outside the gene matches: 7. The CDR3 region is CASSLGEGVRYEQYF. In nucleotides, the CDR3 is TGTGCCAGCAGCTTAGGGGAGGGAGTTCGGTACGAGCAGTACTTC.

A remark on this clone: Other nucleotide sequences from this sample produce the same CDR3. The V and J genes are TRBV6-1 and TRBJ2-7; the D is unclear. V was trimmed by 3 bases and J by 0 bases, leaving 6 bases between them. Germline assignment: CDR1 MNHNS and CDR2 SASEGT. The CDR3 is 13 residues long. This chain's CDR3 is CASSEASSYEQYF. The CDR3 DNA sequence: TGTGCCAGCAGTGAGGCTAGCTCCTACGAGCAGTACTTC.

Notes on this clone: One junction end disagrees with the germline gene, perhaps due to a read error. The chain links TRBV5-1 to TRBJ2-7, with 9 bases lining up with TRBD2. This CDR3 is built from 15 residues. From germline, CDR1 is SGHRS and CDR2 YFSETQ. CDR3 amino acids: CASGLVAGVRYEQYF. CDR3 DNA: TGCGCCAGCGGCTTGGTAGCGGGAGTACGCTACGAGCAGTACTTC.

V usage is TRBV28 and J usage is TRBJ2-7; the match to TRBD2 covers 9 bases. The CDR3 spans 15 residues. V was clipped by 3 bases and J by 1 base; unmatched bases: 4. Germline V gives CDR1 MDHEN, CDR2 SYDVKM. The CDR3 DNA follows: TGTGCCAGCAGTTTCATAGCGGGAGTGTCCTACGAGCAGTACTTC. This translates into CASSFIAGVSYEQYF.

Concerning this clone itself: Other DNA sequences in this specimen translate into the identical CDR3. The chain has TRBV6-5 and TRBJ2-7; 7 bases match TRBD1. This CDR3 region has 13 residues. Germline loops: CDR1 MNHEY, CDR2 SVGAGI. J gave up 2 bases and V 2 bases, and 0 bases lay outside the gene matches. The CDR3 DNA follows: TGTGCCAGCAGTTACAGGGGGCCCTACGAGCAGTACTTC. This gives the protein CASSYRGPYEQYF.

The V call is TRBV7-9, the J call TRBJ1-2, with D uncertain. CDR1 is SEHNR, CDR2 FQNEAQ, per germline (reference sequence). The CDR3 is 16 residues long. V shed 0 bases and J shed 7 bases, with 18 bases lying between them. Here the CDR3 DNA reads TGTGCCAGCAGCTTAGCGGCTGCCGAGAGGGCGAGTGGCTACACCTTC. This encodes CASSLAAAERASGYTF.

There are many counts of this clone. The chain carries TRBV4-3 and TRBJ2-7; 9 bases are shared with TRBD2. CDR3 length: 14 amino acids. V lost 3 bases, J lost 1 base, and 1 base stayed unmatched. CDR1 and CDR2 (germline): LGHNA, YSLEER. The CDR3 DNA reads as TGCGCCAGCAGCCAGGGACTAGCATCCTACGAGCAGTACTTC. The encoded protein is CASSQGLASYEQYF.

The chain recombines TRBV6-6 with TRBJ1-5; D call uncertain. V gave up 2 bases and J gave up 5 bases, with 4 bases separating them. Looked up from germline, CDR1 is MNHNY and CDR2 is SVGAGI (reference sequence). The CDR3 is 12 residues long. CDR3 sequence reads: CASSYTDQPQHF. CDR3 in DNA: TGTGCCAGCAGTTACACCGATCAGCCCCAGCATTTT.

V gene TRBV5-3 combines with J gene TRBJ1-5, with unresolved D. TRBV5-3 is an open reading frame, and its role is uncertain. V was clipped by 3 bases and J by 9 bases, with 19 bases between them. CDR3 length: 15 residues. CDR3 protein: CARSYSAKNTGPQHF. The CDR3 DNA is TGTGCCAGAAGCTACAGCGCAAAAAACACGGGGCCCCAGCATTTT.

J is TRBJ2-7 and V is TRBV25-1; D possibly matches TRBD1 or TRBD2 (5 bases each). The CDR3 totals 13 residues. The V end lost 10 bases, the J end lost 3 bases, and 16 bases lay between the germline ends. CDR1 and CDR2 (germline): MGHDK, SYGVNS. CDR3 bases: TGTGCCACCAACTCCGGGACCAGCTACGAGCAGTACTTC. The encoded protein is CATNSGTSYEQYF.

The V and J genes are TRBV19 and TRBJ2-3, with 8 bases fitting TRBD2. The CDR3 contains 19 residues. Germline CDR1 is LNHDA and CDR2 is SQIVND (reference sequence). The V gene end was trimmed by 5 bases and the J gene end by 6 bases; junction bases not matched to a gene: 22. CDR3 sequence (DNA): TGTGCCAGTAGTGATAGTATGGGAGCGGGAGCCACGGTCCGTGATACGCAGTATTTT. Protein product: CASSDSMGAGATVRDTQYF.

CDR3 loop: CASSERRQGKDEQFF. CDR3 DNA sequence: TGCGCCAGCAGTGAAAGGAGACAGGGTAAAGATGAGCAGTTCTTC. This rearrangement joins TRBV10-1 to TRBJ2-1, with 7 nucleotides matching TRBD1. Germline V gives CDR1 WNHNN, CDR2 SYGVQD (reference sequence). With V trimmed by 3 bases and J by 8 bases, 10 bases remained unmatched. The CDR3 is 15 amino acids.

The chain has TRBV6-5 and TRBJ1-1; D is undetermined. The germline V and J ends were trimmed by 0 bases and 3 bases, with 11 bases remaining between them. Germline CDR1 and CDR2: MNHEY and SVGAGI. This CDR3 region has 15 residues. CDR3 DNA sequence: TGTGCCAGCAGTTACTCCATCCTCGTATACACTGAAGCTTTCTTT. It specifies CASSYSILVYTEAFF.

This clone was counted only a few times. V usage is TRBV2 and J usage is TRBJ2-3; 9 bases map to TRBD1. The CDR3 contains 19 residues. Germline trimming cut 0 bases from V and 2 bases from J; bases unmatched to any gene: 12. Looked up from germline, CDR1 is SNHLY and CDR2 is FYNNEI. The DNA of the CDR3 is TGTGCCAGCAGTGAAGCCCGAAAAACGGGACAGGGTTCCACAGATACGCAGTATTTT. Residues: CASSEARKTGQGSTDTQYF.

The rearrangement links TRBV7-3 to TRBJ2-2, with 7 bases fitting TRBD2. The ends lost 1 base at V and 3 bases at J; junction bases unmatched: 2. Germline V lookup: CDR1 SGHTA, CDR2 FQGTGA. The length of the CDR3 is 15 residues. Here the CDR3 reads CASSLNGRDTGELFF. In DNA form, the CDR3 reads TGTGCCAGCAGCTTAAATGGGAGGGACACCGGGGAGCTGTTTTTT. Complete variable domain (other parts from reference TRBV7-3 and TRBJ2-2): GAGVSQTPSNKVTEKGKYVELRCDPISGHTALYWYRQSLGQGPEFLIYFQGTGAADDSGLPNDRFFAVRPEGSVSTLKIQRTERGDSAVYLCASSLNGRDTGELFFGEGSRLTVL.